These 21 T cell receptor beta chains share one sample of origin, sequenced in a study of patients and donors after allogeneic stem cell transplantation. TCRdb analysed the RT-PCR reads with MiXCR anew, one entry per CDR3 protein. Altogether thousands of distinct CDR3 sequences are present, under 20% being singletons, with the ten largest covering just under 20%. The sequencing sample was made of blood, either unsorted or a sorted T cell fraction (not recorded which). Receptors originate from a human donor who was either an allogeneic HSCT recipient or a stem cell or donor lymphocyte infusion donor (not recorded which). It is not recorded whose cells these are; they may come from a transplant donor.

The chain uses TRBV7-6 and TRBJ2-2; D is possibly TRBD1 (5 bases). V lost 1 base to trimming and J lost 7 bases, with 7 bases between them. CDR1 is SGHVS, CDR2 FNYEAQ, per germline. The CDR3 has 13 residues. DNA of the CDR3: TGTGCCAGCAGCTTAGGACAGTACGGGGAGCTGTTTTTT. Translated, it gives CASSLGQYGELFF.

This clonotype is judged large. The rearrangement uses TRBV5-6 and TRBJ2-7, with TRBD1 as a possible D gene (5 bases). Germline lookup yields CDR1 SGHDT and CDR2 YYEEEE. The CDR3 has 14 residues. V lost 2 bases and J 3 bases, leaving 12 bases between the germline ends. Here the CDR3 reads CASSFRSRGYEQYF. CDR3 bases: TGTGCCAGCAGCTTCCGGAGTAGGGGCTACGAGCAGTACTTC.

Only one count was recorded for this clonotype. CDR3 sequence reads: CSARGPSGKTYEQYF. The CDR3 region has the DNA TGCAGTGCTAGAGGACCTAGCGGCAAGACCTACGAGCAGTACTTC. This rearrangement joins TRBV20-1 to TRBJ2-7, with 7 bases that match TRBD2. After removal of 1 base from V and 2 bases from J, the junction contained 8 bases not matched to a gene. The germline V gene encodes CDR1 DFQATT and CDR2 SNEGSKA (reference sequence). This CDR3 comprises 15 residues.

The chain is built from TRBV6-2 or TRBV6-3 and TRBJ2-5; D remains ambiguous. V lost 2 bases and J lost 5, with 3 bases in between. The CDR3 sequence is 11 residues long. Germline V gene lookup returns CDR1 MNHEY and CDR2 SVGEGT. CDR3 DNA sequence: TGTGCCAGCAGTTACGGGGAGACCCAGTACTTC. It translates to CASSYGETQYF.

The gene calls are TRBV5-1 and TRBJ2-3, with D possibly being TRBD2 (5 bases). The CDR3 length is 15 residues. Trimming cost V 0 bases and J 6 bases, with 14 bases left between them. The germline V gene has CDR1 SGHRS and CDR2 YFSETQ. CDR3 amino acids: CASSLGTAAADTQYF. The CDR3 bases are TGCGCCAGCAGCTTGGGGACTGCGGCCGCCGATACGCAGTATTTT.

This clonotype was seen more than once but under ten times. V and J are TRBV19 and TRBJ1-1, with unresolved D. Germline loops: CDR1 LNHDA, CDR2 SQIVND (reference sequence). The CDR3 consists of 14 residues. Trimming took 7 bases from V and 0 from J, leaving 12 bases between them. The CDR3 loop is CASNNGLLNTEAFF. CDR3 nucleotides: TGTGCCAGTAACAACGGATTACTGAACACTGAAGCTTTCTTT.

By share, this clonotype counts as medium-sized. This chain links TRBV29-1 with TRBJ1-1; possibly TRBD1 for D (5 bases). V lost 7 bases to trimming and J lost 0 bases, with 12 bases between them. The germline V gene encodes CDR1 SQVTM and CDR2 ANQGSEA. This CDR3 has 13 residues. CDR3 sequence (DNA): TGCAGCGCATACAGGCCGATGAACACTGAAGCTTTCTTT. This translates into CSAYRPMNTEAFF.

The table lists this clonotype with a few counts. The gene calls are TRBV5-1 and TRBJ2-7; TRBD1 is a possible D gene (6 bases). The CDR3 has 15 residues. The V and J ends lost 1 base and 1 base respectively, with 12 bases between them. Germline assignment: CDR1 SGHRS and CDR2 YFSETQ. Written as DNA, the CDR3 is TGCGCCAGCAGCTTGTTCCAGGGGTCATCCTACGAGCAGTACTTC. It codes for CASSLFQGSSYEQYF.

This clonotype appeared a few times. J is TRBJ2-1 and V is TRBV28; 10 positions agree with TRBD2. This CDR3 comprises 16 residues. V trimming: 6 bases; J trimming: 9 bases; junction bases outside the gene matches: 14. The germline V gene encodes CDR1 MDHEN and CDR2 SYDVKM. The CDR3 spells CASSPLTSGKLGEQFF. The CDR3 DNA is TGTGCCAGCAGCCCACTTACTAGCGGGAAATTGGGTGAGCAGTTCTTC.

Here the CDR3 DNA reads TGCGCCAGCAGCCTGAAAGCTTCTACCGGGGAGCTGTTTTTT. Its translation is CASSLKASTGELFF. J is TRBJ2-2 and V is TRBV5-1, with unresolved D. Deletions cut 4 bases from V and 5 bases from J, with 12 bases between. CDR1 and CDR2 from the germline V gene are SGHRS and YFSETQ. The CDR3 contains 14 residues.

The rearrangement links TRBV7-9 to TRBJ1-1; D unclear. The CDR3 covers 14 residues. In germline, CDR1 is SEHNR, CDR2 FQNEAQ (reference sequence). Trimming took 7 bases from V and 1 from J, leaving 13 bases between them. Here the CDR3 reads CASTSSTRNTEAFF. The CDR3 nucleotides read TGTGCCAGCACCAGTTCGACCAGGAACACTGAAGCTTTCTTT.

Only a few counts were recorded for this clonotype. This chain links TRBV7-9 with TRBJ1-1, with a tentative D call TRBD1 (6 bases). With 4 bases removed from V and 2 bases from J, the gap between germline ends came to 11 bases. The CDR3 runs 14 residues. Germline CDR1 and CDR2: SEHNR and FQNEAQ (reference sequence). CDR3 protein: CASSSRGGNTEAFF. The CDR3 coding sequence is TGTGCCAGCAGCTCAAGGGGGGGAAACACTGAAGCTTTCTTT.

The J gene is TRBJ1-1, the V gene TRBV19; TRBD1 matches at 7 bases. The CDR3 sequence is 13 residues long. V trimming: 3 bases; J trimming: 6 bases; junction bases outside the gene matches: 4. Germline V gene lookup returns CDR1 LNHDA and CDR2 SQIVND (reference sequence). In DNA, the CDR3 is TGTGCCAGTAGTATTCGGGACAGATCTGAAGCTTTCTTT. Translated: CASSIRDRSEAFF.

This clonotype was detected only a few times. V and J are TRBV6-2 or TRBV6-3 and TRBJ2-1, with 7 positions matching TRBD2. CDR1 is MNHEY and CDR2 is SVGEGT in the germline V gene. This CDR3 region has 15 residues. J lost 2 bases, V lost 4 bases, and 5 bases had no gene match. The CDR3 DNA follows: TGTGCCAGCAGTTTCACTAGCGACCCCTACAATGAGCAGTTCTTC. It is translated as CASSFTSDPYNEQFF.

A few counts support this clonotype. V usage is TRBV6-6 and J usage is TRBJ1-2; 7 bases are shared with TRBD1. This CDR3 is 13 amino acids long. The V gene end was trimmed by 5 bases and the J gene end by 5 bases; junction bases not matched to a gene: 5. Germline V gives CDR1 MNHNY, CDR2 SVGAGI (reference sequence). The CDR3 bases are TGTGCCAGCAGTGGGACAGCATTTTATGGCTACACCTTC. Its protein product is CASSGTAFYGYTF.

This clonotype was counted only a few times. The V and J genes are TRBV7-2 and TRBJ2-3; tentatively, D is TRBD1 (6 bases). There are 14 residues in the CDR3. The V end was cut by 4 bases, the J end by 2 bases, with 10 bases between. The germline gives CDR1 SGHTA, CDR2 FQGNSA. The CDR3 is CASSSSGATDTQYF. The CDR3 DNA reads as TGTGCCAGCAGCTCGTCAGGGGCCACAGATACGCAGTATTTT.

The genes are TRBV30 and TRBJ1-6, with D perhaps matching TRBD1 (5 bases). Germline V gene data show CDR1 as GTSNPN and CDR2 as SVGIG (reference sequence). This CDR3 comprises 13 residues. V dropped 5 bases and J dropped 7 bases, with 12 bases sitting between them. CDR3 residues: CAWGDGLNSPLHF. DNA for the CDR3: TGTGCCTGGGGGGACGGCCTGAATTCACCCCTCCACTTT.

This clonotype has only a few counts. The J gene is TRBJ2-5, the V gene TRBV7-9; unclear D gene. In germline, CDR1 is SEHNR, CDR2 FQNEAQ (reference sequence). V lost 7 bases and J lost 2, with 5 bases in between. The CDR3 is 11 residues long. CDR3 loop: CASTAQETQYF. In DNA form, the CDR3 reads TGTGCCAGCACAGCTCAAGAGACCCAGTACTTC. Supplemented by reference TRBV7-9 and TRBJ2-5, the full variable domain reads DTGVSQNPRHKITKRGQNVTFRCDPISEHNRLYWYRQTLGQGPEFLTYFQNEAQLEKSRLLSDRFSAERPKGSFSTLEIQRTEQGDSAMYLCASTAQETQYFGPGTRLLVL.

This clonotype was detected a few times. The chain is built from TRBV29-1 and TRBJ2-1; tentatively, D is TRBD1 or TRBD2 (6 bases each). Trimming removed 7 bases at V and 7 bases at J, with 8 bases between. CDR1 is SQVTM and CDR2 is ANQGSEA in the germline V gene. The CDR3 length is 10 residues. The CDR3 sequence is CSGGANEQFF. The DNA for the CDR3 is TGCAGCGGGGGGGCGAATGAGCAGTTCTTC.

With respect to this clonotype: A much larger clone sits a single nucleotide away, making a read error possible. The chain joins TRBV6-2 or TRBV6-3 to TRBJ2-1; tentatively, D is TRBD2 (5 bases). Germline loops: CDR1 MNHEY, CDR2 SVGEGT. CDR3 length equals 13 residues. The V end was cut by 6 bases, the J end by 9 bases, with 15 bases between. The CDR3 spells CASSYEGVTEQFF. CDR3 sequence (DNA): TGTGCCAGCAGCTACGAGGGAGTCACTGAGCAGTTCTTC.

This clonotype was found a few times. The CDR3 loop reads CASSPPGLSGANVLTF. CDR3 DNA: TGTGCCAGCAGCCCTCCCGGGCTATCTGGGGCCAACGTCCTGACTTTC. This rearrangement joins TRBV9 to TRBJ2-6; D gene ambiguous. The length of the CDR3 is 16 residues. Germline V gene data show CDR1 as SGDLS and CDR2 as YYNGEE. Trimming took off 4 bases at V and 1 base at J, with 12 bases between the two ends.